This T cell receptor (beta chain) emerged from a study of CD8+ T cells in alopecia areata. Whole-study context: Skin grafts from approximately 6-13-month-old C3H/HeJ donors with spontaneous alopecia were placed on approximately 7-11-week-old female C3H/HeJ mice.

RNA was isolated and reverse transcribed to cDNA, the sequencing template. Here immunoSEQ multiplex PCR was the method, and the copy in TCRdb shows in-frame clones only, minus some. The sample presents about 110,000 clones, none singletons. Findings and limits, study-wide: Higher clonality and more expanded CD8+ clones appeared in lesional than normal scalp. Among patients, TCR sharing was less clear than in mice, a difference possibly due in part to HLA diversity in the patient population.

The CDR3 is made up of 12 amino acids. V shed 5 bases and J shed 3 bases, with 9 bases lying between them. Germline V CDR1 and CDR2: NNHDY, SYVADS. This clone has only a few counts. What it recognizes is unknown. The genes are named according to mouse. The CDR3 end falls 4 residues outside the read, so it is completed with the germline J gene. The genes are TRBV13-3 and TRBJ2-7; the D is unclear. This receptor was identified in a C3H/HeJ mouse with alopecia areata. The strain bears MHC haplotype H2-k. Material: lesional skin. CDR3 loop: CASSFDIYEQYF. CDR3 bases read: TGTGCCAGCAGCTTTGACATCTAT.